This T cell receptor beta chain was sequenced for a study of T cell responses to AZD1222 COVID-19 vaccine. TCRdb's table, derived via immunoSEQ multiplex PCR, lists solely in-frame clones and lacks some. The table has around 180,000 clones, 88% seen once. Per germline, CDR1 LNHDA and CDR2 SQIVND (reference sequence). CDR3 length equals 16 residues. The V segment lost 4 bases and the J segment 8 bases; nucleotides outside the gene matches: 8. Here the sequenced sample was peripheral blood, taken 28 days after the second AZD1222 dose. The receptor comes from an adult who received the AZD1222 COVID-19 vaccine. The chain uses TRBV19 and TRBJ2-1; the match to TRBD2 covers 13 bases. CDR3 in DNA: TGTGCCAGTAGTAAACTAGGGACTAGCGGGACGGATGAGCAGTTCTTC. Its protein is CASSKLGTSGTDEQFF.